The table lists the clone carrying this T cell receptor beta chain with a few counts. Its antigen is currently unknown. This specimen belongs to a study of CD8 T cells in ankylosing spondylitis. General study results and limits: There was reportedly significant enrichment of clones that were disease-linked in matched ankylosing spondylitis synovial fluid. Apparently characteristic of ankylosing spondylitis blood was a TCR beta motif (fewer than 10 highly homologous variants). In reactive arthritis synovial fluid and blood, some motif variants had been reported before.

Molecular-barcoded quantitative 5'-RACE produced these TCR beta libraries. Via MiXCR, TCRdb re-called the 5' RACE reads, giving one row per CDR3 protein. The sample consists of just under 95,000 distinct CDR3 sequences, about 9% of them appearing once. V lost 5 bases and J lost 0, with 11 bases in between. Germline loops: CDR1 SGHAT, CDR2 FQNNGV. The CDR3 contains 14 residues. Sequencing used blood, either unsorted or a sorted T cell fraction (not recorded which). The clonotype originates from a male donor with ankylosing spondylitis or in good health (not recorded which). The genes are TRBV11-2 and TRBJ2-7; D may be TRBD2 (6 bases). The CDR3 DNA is TGTGCCAGCAGCAAGGGACTGGGCTCCTACGAGCAGTACTTC. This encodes CASSKGLGSYEQYF.